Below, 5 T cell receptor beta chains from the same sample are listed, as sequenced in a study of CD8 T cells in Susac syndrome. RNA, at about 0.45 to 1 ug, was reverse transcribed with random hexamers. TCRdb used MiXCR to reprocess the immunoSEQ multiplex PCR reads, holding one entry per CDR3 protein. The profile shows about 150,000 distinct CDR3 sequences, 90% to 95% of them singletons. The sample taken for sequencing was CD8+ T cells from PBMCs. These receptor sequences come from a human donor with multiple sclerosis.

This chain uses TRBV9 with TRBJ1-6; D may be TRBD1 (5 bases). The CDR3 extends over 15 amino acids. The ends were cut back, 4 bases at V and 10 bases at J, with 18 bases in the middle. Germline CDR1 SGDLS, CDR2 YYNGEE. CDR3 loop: CASSRGDDMGSPLHF. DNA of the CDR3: TGTGCCAGCAGCCGGGGGGACGACATGGGGTCACCCCTCCACTTT.

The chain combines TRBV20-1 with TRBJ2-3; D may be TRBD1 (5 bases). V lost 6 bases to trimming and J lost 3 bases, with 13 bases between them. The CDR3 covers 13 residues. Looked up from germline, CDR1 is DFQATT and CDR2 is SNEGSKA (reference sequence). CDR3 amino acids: CSAPQGTTDTQYF. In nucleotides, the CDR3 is TGCAGTGCACCTCAGGGAACGACAGATACGCAGTATTTT.

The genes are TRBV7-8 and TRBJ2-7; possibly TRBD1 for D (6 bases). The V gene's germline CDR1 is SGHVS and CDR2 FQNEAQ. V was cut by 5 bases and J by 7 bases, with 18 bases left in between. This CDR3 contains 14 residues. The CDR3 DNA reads TGTGCCAGCAGCCCCCTGGGGGCTTCGTGGGAGCAGTACTTC. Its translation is CASSPLGASWEQYF. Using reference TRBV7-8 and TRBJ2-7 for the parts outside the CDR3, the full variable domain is GAGVSQSPRYKVAKRGQDVALRCDPISGHVSLFWYQQALGQGPEFLTYFQNEAQLDKSGLPSDRFFAERPEGSVSTLKIQRTQQEDSAVYLCASSPLGASWEQYFGPGTRLTVT.

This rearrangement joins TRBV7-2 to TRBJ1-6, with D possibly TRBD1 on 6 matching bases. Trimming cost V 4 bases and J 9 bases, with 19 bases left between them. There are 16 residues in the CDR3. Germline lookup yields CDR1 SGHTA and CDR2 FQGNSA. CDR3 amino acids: CASSSDRQGWGSPLHF. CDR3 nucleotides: TGTGCCAGCAGCTCTGATCGCCAGGGGTGGGGTTCACCCCTCCACTTT. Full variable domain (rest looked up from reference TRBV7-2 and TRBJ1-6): GAGVSQSPSNKVTEKGKDVELRCDPISGHTALYWYRQSLGQGLEFLIYFQGNSAPDKSGLPSDRFSAERTGGSVSTLTIQRTQQEDSAVYLCASSSDRQGWGSPLHFGNGTRLTVT.

The CDR3 here is CASSSLLRDRSYNEQFF. As DNA, the CDR3 is TGTGCCAGCAGTTCTCTACTCCGGGACAGATCCTACAATGAGCAGTTCTTC. This chain links TRBV28 with TRBJ2-1, with TRBD1 matching 7 bases. V gave up 4 bases and J gave up 1 base; unmatched junction bases: 10. This CDR3 is built from 17 residues. From germline, CDR1 is MDHEN and CDR2 SYDVKM.